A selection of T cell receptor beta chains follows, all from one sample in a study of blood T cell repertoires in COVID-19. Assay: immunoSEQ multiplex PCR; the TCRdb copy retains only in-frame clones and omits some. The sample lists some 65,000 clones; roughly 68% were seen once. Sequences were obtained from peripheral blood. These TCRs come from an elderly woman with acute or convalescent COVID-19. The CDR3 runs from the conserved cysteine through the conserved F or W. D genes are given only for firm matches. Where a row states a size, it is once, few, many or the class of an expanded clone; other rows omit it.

CASSVGRSEKLFF	TGCGCCAGCAGTGTGGGGCGCAGTGAAAAACTGTTTTTT	-	TRBJ1-4	-	TRBV10-2
CASSQDQGNKNEQYF	TGCGCCAGCAGCCAAGATCAGGGGAATAAGAACGAGCAGTACTTC	-	TRBJ2-7	-	TRBV4-1
CASSQDAVVNGYTF	TGTGCCAGCAGCCAAGATGCAGTGGTTAATGGCTACACCTTC	-	TRBJ1-2	-	TRBV3-1/TRBV3-2
CASSFGATGELFF	TGTGCCAGCAGTTTTGGGGCCACCGGGGAGCTGTTTTTT	-	TRBJ2-2	-	TRBV28
CAKEGASYEQYF	TGCGCTAAGGAGGGGGCTTCCTACGAGCAGTACTTC	-	TRBJ2-7	-	TRBV5-1
CASSWEPTGLPNEKLFF	TGCGCCAGCAGCTGGGAACCCACAGGGCTCCCTAATGAAAAACTGTTTTTT	-	TRBJ1-4	-	TRBV5-1
CASSVGGDGYTF	TGTGCCAGCAGCGTAGGGGGGGATGGCTACACCTTC	-	TRBJ1-2	few	TRBV9
CASSLLLAGGRNEQFF	TGTGCCAGCAGTCTCCTATTAGCGGGAGGGCGAAATGAGCAGTTCTTC	TRBD2	TRBJ2-1	once	TRBV28
CASSLYRGAGNTIYF	TGTGCCAGCAGTTTATACAGGGGAGCTGGAAACACCATATATTTT	TRBD1	TRBJ1-3	many	TRBV27
CATSRGQGPYGYTF	TGTGCCACCAGCAGAGGACAGGGGCCCTATGGCTACACCTTC	TRBD1	TRBJ1-2	once	TRBV15
CASSIDGNYGYTF	TGTGCCAGCAGTATTGACGGGAACTATGGCTACACCTTC	-	TRBJ1-2	-	TRBV2